The 28 T cell receptor beta chains below were found in one sample sequenced in a study of T cells in Graves' hyperthyroidism and ophthalmopathy. Amplified regions were TCR beta CDR3 sequences from RNA transcripts. The HTBI primer set drove a first-round RT-PCR of the TCR CDR3. TCRdb re-called the multiplex PCR reads with MiXCR, one entry per CDR3 protein. The sample lists roughly 500,000 distinct CDR3 sequences; approximately 23% were seen once. Input material: blood. These receptor sequences come from a woman in her 70s with Graves' ophthalmopathy.

The chain recombines TRBV6-6 with TRBJ2-1; D may match TRBD1 or TRBD2 (5 bases each). V lost 2 bases and J 8 bases, leaving 7 bases between the germline ends. CDR3 size: 12 residues. Germline loops: CDR1 MNHNY, CDR2 SVGAGI (reference sequence). The CDR3 DNA sequence: TGTGCCAGCAGTTACAGGGGAGATGAGCAGTTCTTC. Its protein product is CASSYRGDEQFF.

The chain recombines TRBV20-1 with TRBJ1-5, with 7 bases lining up with TRBD1. The germline V gene has CDR1 DFQATT and CDR2 SNEGSKA (reference sequence). V lost 4 bases to trimming and J lost 9 bases; unmatched junction nucleotides: 12. CDR3 length: 14 residues. The CDR3 loop is CSATQGGREGPQHF. The CDR3 nucleotides are TGCAGTGCTACCCAGGGGGGCCGTGAGGGGCCCCAGCATTTT.

The chain couples TRBV2 to TRBJ2-1; 10 bases agree with TRBD1. The trim removed 6 bases at V and 8 bases at J, leaving 13 bases unmatched. Germline CDR1 is SNHLY and CDR2 is FYNNEI. This CDR3 has 16 residues. This chain's CDR3 is CASSLDRGGAAYEQFF. CDR3 coding DNA: TGTGCCAGCAGCCTGGACAGGGGGGGAGCAGCATATGAGCAGTTCTTC.

This clonotype was observed at least ten times. The chain uses TRBV2 and TRBJ2-3; D is uncertain. Germline V gene lookup returns CDR1 SNHLY and CDR2 FYNNEI. Deletions cut 5 bases from V and 1 base from J, with 13 bases between. The CDR3 sequence is 15 residues long. The CDR3 DNA sequence: TGTGCCAGCAGTCCTCCCCAATTGGGCACAGATACGCAGTATTTT. This translates into CASSPPQLGTDTQYF.

The chain carries TRBV20-1 and TRBJ2-1, with a tentative D call TRBD2 (5 bases). The CDR3 has 13 residues. With 6 bases removed from V and 5 bases from J, the gap between germline ends came to 14 bases. In germline, CDR1 is DFQATT, CDR2 SNEGSKA (reference sequence). The CDR3 loop is CSARWGANNEQFF. Written as DNA, the CDR3 is TGCAGTGCCCGTTGGGGAGCCAACAATGAGCAGTTCTTC.

V and J are TRBV20-1 and TRBJ2-3, with 9 bases fitting TRBD2. The CDR3 consists of 14 residues. J gave up 6 bases and V 3 bases, and 7 bases lay outside the gene matches. Germline V gene data show CDR1 as DFQATT and CDR2 as SNEGSKA (reference sequence). DNA of the CDR3: TGCAGTGCTAGTAGCGGGAGATCAATGGATACGCAGTATTTT. Residues: CSASSGRSMDTQYF.

The sample holds a few counts of this clonotype. CDR3 nucleotide sequence: TGTGCCAGCAGCTTAGGGGACAGTGGAAACACCATATATTTT. Protein: CASSLGDSGNTIYF. This chain connects TRBV7-9 to TRBJ1-3, with TRBD1 identical over 7 bases. This CDR3 contains 14 residues. V was pared by 1 base and J by 3 bases, with 0 bases of the junction left unmatched. The germline V gene has CDR1 SEHNR and CDR2 FQNEAQ (reference sequence).

The chain is built from TRBV7-9 and TRBJ1-6; possible D gene TRBD1, 5 bases. Germline-derived CDR1 and CDR2 are SEHNR and FQNEAQ (reference sequence). CDR3 length: 13 amino acids. Trimming removed 2 bases from V and 14 bases from J, with 13 bases in between. The CDR3 DNA reads TGTGCCAGCAGCTTACAAGGGGAAGTAACCCTCCACTTT. It yields the protein CASSLQGEVTLHF.

This clonotype has just a few counts. The chain joins TRBV11-2 to TRBJ2-7; 9 bases align to TRBD2. V trimming: 5 bases; J trimming: 3 bases; junction bases outside the gene matches: 8. CDR3 size: 15 residues. Germline CDR1 is SGHAT and CDR2 is FQNNGV. The CDR3 bases are TGTGCCAGCAGCGTAGCTAGCGGGAACGTCTACGAGCAGTACTTC. It translates to CASSVASGNVYEQYF.

The gene calls are TRBV20-1 and TRBJ1-5; D remains unclear. Germline CDR1 is DFQATT and CDR2 is SNEGSKA (reference sequence). The CDR3 is made up of 13 amino acids. Trimming cost V 3 bases and J 2 bases, with 8 bases left between them. CDR3 protein: CSARVSGNQPQHF. The CDR3 DNA reads as TGCAGTGCTAGGGTCAGTGGCAATCAGCCCCAGCATTTT.

The chain is built from TRBV11-2 and TRBJ2-7; D is undetermined. Trimming stripped 3 bases from V and 6 bases from J, with 3 bases between. Germline V lookup: CDR1 SGHAT, CDR2 FQNNGV. The CDR3 is made up of 10 amino acids. CDR3 sequence: CASSFREQYF. In DNA, the CDR3 is TGTGCCAGCAGCTTTCGCGAGCAGTACTTC. The full variable domain, with the rest looked up from reference TRBV11-2 and TRBJ2-7, is EAGVAQSPRYKIIEKRQSVAFWCNPISGHATLYWYQQILGQGPKLLIQFQNNGVVDDSQLPKDRFSAERLKGVDSTLKIQPAKLEDSAVYLCASSFREQYFGPGTRLTVT.

This clonotype has just a few counts. The J gene is TRBJ2-5, the V gene TRBV20-1; TRBD1 aligns across 9 bases. Germline V gene lookup returns CDR1 DFQATT and CDR2 SNEGSKA (reference sequence). The J segment lost 5 bases and the V segment lost 6 bases, leaving 13 bases of the junction unmatched. The CDR3 totals 15 residues. CDR3: CSALRTGQGLETQYF. Written as DNA, the CDR3 is TGCAGTGCGCTTAGAACGGGACAGGGCTTGGAGACCCAGTACTTC.

The chain combines TRBV30 with TRBJ2-7; 7 nucleotides align to TRBD2. Unmatched junction bases numbered 8, after V lost 0 bases and J lost 9 bases. This CDR3 has 13 residues. Germline CDR1 is GTSNPN and CDR2 is SVGIG (reference sequence). The CDR3 nucleotides are TGTGCCTGGAGTGTACACCCAGGGAGGGGGCAGTACTTC. Residues: CAWSVHPGRGQYF.

This clonotype was counted many times. This rearrangement joins TRBV12-3 or TRBV12-4 to TRBJ1-2, with D uncertain. The V end was cut by 3 bases, the J end by 4 bases, with 9 bases between. The CDR3 is 13 residues long. CDR3: CASSLEVPYGYTF. The CDR3 DNA sequence: TGTGCCAGCAGTTTGGAGGTACCCTATGGCTACACCTTC.

This clonotype was recorded a few times. The V gene is TRBV5-1, the J gene TRBJ1-2, with D unresolved. The ends were cut back, 5 bases at V and 2 bases at J, with 10 bases in the middle. There are 13 residues in the CDR3. The V gene's germline CDR1 is SGHRS and CDR2 YFSETQ. CDR3 coding DNA: TGCGCCAGCAGTAAATCGGAGAACTATGGCTACACCTTC. Protein product: CASSKSENYGYTF. Variable domain in full (rest from reference TRBV5-1 and TRBJ1-2): KAGVTQTPRYLIKTRGQQVTLSCSPISGHRSVSWYQQTPGQGLQFLFEYFSETQRNKGNFPGRFSGRQFSNSRSEMNVSTLELGDSALYLCASSKSENYGYTFGSGTRLTVV.

This clonotype has a count of ten or more. The rearrangement joins TRBV18 to TRBJ1-4; D remains unclear. Germline values: CDR1 KGHSH, CDR2 LQKENI. V gave up 0 bases and J gave up 4 bases, with 9 bases separating them. The CDR3 runs to 15 residues. As DNA, the CDR3 is TGTGCCAGCTCACCACCAAATACTGATAATGAAAAACTGTTTTTT. Translation gives CASSPPNTDNEKLFF.

This chain links TRBV2 with TRBJ1-4; D is possibly TRBD1 (6 bases). The V end lost 7 bases, the J end lost 0 bases, and 12 bases lay between the germline ends. Germline CDR1 SNHLY, CDR2 FYNNEI. The CDR3 is 15 amino acids. The CDR3: CASTPSGATNEKLFF. CDR3 DNA: TGTGCCAGCACCCCTTCAGGGGCAACTAATGAAAAACTGTTTTTT.

This clonotype was seen a few times. J is TRBJ2-3 and V is TRBV13; 8 bases map to TRBD2. Trimming took 5 bases from V and 1 from J; bases not matched to a gene: 8. CDR1 PRHDT and CDR2 FYEKMQ come from the germline V gene (reference sequence). The CDR3 is made up of 16 amino acids. CDR3 in amino acids: CASSPGTSEGTDTQYF. The CDR3 region has the DNA TGTGCCAGCAGCCCAGGGACTAGTGAGGGCACAGATACGCAGTATTTT.

This clonotype was found a few times. The chain uses TRBV11-1 and TRBJ2-1; D call uncertain. The CDR3 sequence is 12 residues long. Germline CDR1 and CDR2: SGHAT and FQDESV (reference sequence). The V end was cut by 5 bases, the J end by 12 bases, with 14 bases between. The CDR3 sequence: CASSLLTGVQFF. The CDR3 region has the DNA TGTGCCAGCAGCCTTTTGACGGGTGTGCAGTTCTTC.

The chain links TRBV3-1 to TRBJ2-7; D not resolved. The CDR3 length is 14 residues. Germline CDR1 LGHDT, CDR2 YNNKEL (reference sequence). V lost 0 bases to trimming and J lost 5 bases, with 11 bases between them. The chain's CDR3 is CASSQDLNPNEQYF. The CDR3 DNA is TGTGCCAGCAGCCAAGATTTAAACCCCAACGAGCAGTACTTC.

V is TRBV6-4 and J is TRBJ1-5, with D perhaps matching TRBD1 (5 bases). Germline CDR1 is MRHNA and CDR2 is SNTAGT. V was clipped by 6 bases and J by 7 bases, with 22 bases between them. CDR3 length equals 16 residues. The CDR3 sequence is CASSQDGQGRGQPQHF. In DNA form, the CDR3 reads TGTGCCAGCAGCCAAGATGGTCAGGGACGAGGCCAGCCCCAGCATTTT.

In this sample, this clonotype turned up many times. This chain joins TRBV12-3 or TRBV12-4 and TRBJ2-2; D may match TRBD1 or TRBD2 (5 bases each). V was shortened by 6 bases and J by 9 bases, with 11 bases between the two germline ends. CDR3 length: 12 amino acids. As DNA, the CDR3 is TGTGCCAGCAGACCGGGACCTCGGGAGCTGTTTTTT. Protein: CASRPGPRELFF.

In this sample, this clonotype turned up a few times. The chain uses TRBV19 and TRBJ2-1; D is undetermined. The CDR3 runs 12 residues. V was cut by 6 bases and J by 7 bases, with 10 bases left in between. In germline, CDR1 is LNHDA, CDR2 SQIVND (reference sequence). This CDR3 is CASRFGRNEQFF. As DNA, the CDR3 is TGTGCCAGTAGGTTTGGCCGGAATGAGCAGTTCTTC.

This clonotype was counted between two and nine times. The genes are TRBV28 and TRBJ2-3; D gene ambiguous. The CDR3 covers 15 residues. Germline-derived CDR1 and CDR2 are MDHEN and SYDVKM. V was cut by 3 bases and J by 1 base, with 11 bases left in between. CDR3 sequence: CASSFIVVGTDTQYF. DNA for the CDR3: TGTGCCAGCAGTTTTATAGTAGTGGGCACAGATACGCAGTATTTT.

This clonotype came up many times. This chain joins TRBV11-2 and TRBJ2-1; TRBD1 agrees at 10 bases. V lost 6 bases, J lost 3 bases, and 5 bases stayed unmatched. In germline, CDR1 is SGHAT, CDR2 FQNNGV. The CDR3 covers 15 residues. For the CDR3, the DNA is TGTGCCAGCAGTCACCGGACAGGGGGCTACAATGAGCAGTTCTTC. Translating it yields CASSHRTGGYNEQFF. The entire variable domain, with the rest obtained from reference TRBV11-2 and TRBJ2-1, is as follows: EAGVAQSPRYKIIEKRQSVAFWCNPISGHATLYWYQQILGQGPKLLIQFQNNGVVDDSQLPKDRFSAERLKGVDSTLKIQPAKLEDSAVYLCASSHRTGGYNEQFFGPGTRLTVL.

The V call is TRBV30, the J call TRBJ2-1, with TRBD2 as a possible D gene (6 bases). Germline loops: CDR1 GTSNPN, CDR2 SVGIG (reference sequence). Trimming pared 3 bases from V and 5 bases from J, leaving 11 bases between. CDR3 length: 13 amino acids. The CDR3 here is CAWRETSNNEQFF. As DNA, the CDR3 is TGTGCCTGGAGGGAAACTAGCAACAATGAGCAGTTCTTC.

This clonotype was detected only a few times. This rearrangement joins TRBV25-1 to TRBJ2-3, with 14 bases lining up with TRBD2. Per germline, CDR1 MGHDK and CDR2 SYGVNS. The CDR3 contains 16 residues. Trimming cost V 6 bases and J 4 bases; bases outside gene matches: 6. The chain's CDR3 is CASREGLAGDADTQYF. The CDR3 nucleotides are TGTGCCAGCAGGGAGGGACTAGCGGGAGATGCAGATACGCAGTATTTT.

V gene TRBV28 combines with J gene TRBJ1-2, with D uncertain. The CDR3 is 12 amino acids. The V gene lost 6 bases and the J gene lost 2 bases, with 7 bases spanning the gap. Germline V gives CDR1 MDHEN, CDR2 SYDVKM. As DNA, the CDR3 is TGTGCCAGCAGGATCCTAAACTATGGCTACACCTTC. Encoded protein: CASRILNYGYTF.